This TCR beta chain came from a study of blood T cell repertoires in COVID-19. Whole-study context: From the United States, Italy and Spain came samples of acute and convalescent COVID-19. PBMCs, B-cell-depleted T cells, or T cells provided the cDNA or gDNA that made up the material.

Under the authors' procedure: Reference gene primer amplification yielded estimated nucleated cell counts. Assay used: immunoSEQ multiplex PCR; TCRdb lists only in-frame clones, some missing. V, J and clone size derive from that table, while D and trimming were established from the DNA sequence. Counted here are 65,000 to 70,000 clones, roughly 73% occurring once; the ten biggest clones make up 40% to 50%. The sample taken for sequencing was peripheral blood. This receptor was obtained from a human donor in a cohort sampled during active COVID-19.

The CDR3 DNA is TGTGCCAGCAGCTTAGCGCAAACAGCCCACGAGCAGTACTTC. This codes for CASSLAQTAHEQYF. J is TRBJ2-7 and V is TRBV7-2, with D unclear. V was trimmed by 0 bases and J by 5 bases, leaving 11 bases between them. The CDR3 length is 14 residues. CDR1 is SGHTA, CDR2 FQGNSA, per germline.